The clone carrying this TCR beta chain has only a few counts. This specimen belongs to a study of metastatic and nonmetastatic thyroid tumors. MiXCR was used by TCRdb to re-call the PCR reads. The sample includes 80,000 to 85,000 clones, around 13% seen only once; the top ten take 7% to 10%. Each patient went into thyroid surgery without having received any treatment. CDR3 size: 15 residues. Germline lookup yields CDR1 DFQATT and CDR2 SNEGSKA (reference sequence). Trimming at V came to 3 bases and at J to 5 bases, leaving 9 bases not matched to a gene. This sequence originates from a female donor with papillary thyroid cancer or a benign thyroid nodule (not recorded which). Some clones in this sample may be carry-over from other donors' samples. The chain uses TRBV20-1 and TRBJ1-2; the match to TRBD1 covers 10 bases. The material sequenced was tumor tissue. The CDR3 DNA reads TGCAGTGCTAGGACAGGGGGCGCAGGGGTATATGGCTACACCTTC. Protein sequence: CSARTGGAGVYGYTF.